These 13 T cell receptor beta chains came from one sample sequenced in a study of CD8 T cells in ankylosing spondylitis. TCRdb independently ran MiXCR on the 5' RACE reads; one entry per CDR3 protein. The sample has about 240,000 distinct CDR3 sequences; 8.6% are singletons. Sequencing was done on a sample of blood, either unsorted or a sorted T cell fraction (not recorded which). These receptors were taken from a male donor with ankylosing spondylitis or in good health (not recorded which).

This clonotype has at least ten counts. The chain links TRBV7-9 to TRBJ2-1, with D possibly being TRBD1 (7 bases). The V and J ends lost 4 bases and 4 bases respectively, with 14 bases between them. The length of the CDR3 is 15 residues. Germline V gives CDR1 SEHNR, CDR2 FQNEAQ (reference sequence). The CDR3, as DNA: TGTGCCAGCAGCTCCGGGGGACAGCCATACAATGAGCAGTTCTTC. Protein sequence: CASSSGGQPYNEQFF.

This clonotype was counted only a few times. The chain is built from TRBV12-3 or TRBV12-4 and TRBJ2-7, with TRBD2 matching over 7 bases. The CDR3 totals 14 residues. V lost 5 bases and J lost 3; bases outside the gene matches: 7. CDR3 in DNA: TGTGCCAGCAGTACCTACACGGGGGGCTACGAGCAGTACTTC. This encodes CASSTYTGGYEQYF.

This clonotype was seen at least ten times. The rearrangement joins TRBV12-3 or TRBV12-4 to TRBJ2-2; 8 bases agree with TRBD1. The CDR3 runs 17 residues. With V trimmed by 6 bases and J by 0 bases, 9 bases remained unmatched. Here the CDR3 DNA reads TGTGCCAGCAGCCCTAAACGACAGGGGCCGAACACCGGGGAGCTGTTTTTT. Its translation is CASSPKRQGPNTGELFF.

In this sample, this clonotype turned up many times. The DNA of the CDR3 is TGCAGCGTGGACAGGGGGCGGTTATATGAGCAGTTCTTC. Translation: CSVDRGRLYEQFF. The chain joins TRBV29-1 to TRBJ2-1; 11 bases align to TRBD1. The CDR3 has 13 amino acids. Germline CDR1 is SQVTM and CDR2 is ANQGSEA. With 6 bases clipped from V and 8 bases from J, the junction kept 6 bases outside the gene matches.

The chain carries TRBV18 and TRBJ1-1; D is perhaps TRBD1 (5 bases). Trimming removed 2 bases at V and 5 bases at J, with 15 bases between. Looked up from germline, CDR1 is KGHSH and CDR2 is LQKENI. The CDR3 loop spans 15 amino acids. This CDR3 reads CASSPSPTPGTEAFF. The CDR3 DNA reads TGTGCCAGCTCACCATCTCCAACCCCAGGGACTGAAGCTTTCTTT.

This clonotype came up a few times. V is TRBV11-3 and J is TRBJ1-2; D possibly corresponds to TRBD1 (5 bases). Germline CDR1 reads SGHNT; CDR2 reads YENEEA. Trimming pared 3 bases from V and 8 bases from J, leaving 16 bases between. The CDR3 extends over 14 amino acids. This CDR3 is CASSFGTTGGGYTF. The CDR3 DNA reads as TGTGCCAGCAGCTTCGGGACGACCGGCGGCGGCTACACCTTC.

This clonotype was observed a few times. The rearrangement links TRBV5-5 to TRBJ2-3, with no clear D. The CDR3 length is 16 residues. Germline values: CDR1 SGHKS, CDR2 YYEKEE (reference sequence). The V end lost 3 bases, the J end lost 1 base, and 15 bases lay between the germline ends. The CDR3 region has the DNA TGTGCCAGCAGCTACGGACCGAGCTGGGGCACAGATACGCAGTATTTT. Amino acids: CASSYGPSWGTDTQYF.

This clonotype has a count of ten or more. The CDR3 DNA reads as TGTGCCAGCAGTGAACAGGGGGGTGGCTATGGCTACACCTTC. Amino acids: CASSEQGGGYGYTF. The chain links TRBV6-1 to TRBJ1-2, with TRBD1 matching 7 bases. The CDR3 is made up of 14 amino acids. Germline V lookup: CDR1 MNHNS, CDR2 SASEGT. The trim removed 2 bases at V and 4 bases at J, leaving 4 bases unmatched.

This clonotype was seen repeatedly, ten times or more. The chain employs TRBV4-3 and TRBJ1-2; D ambiguous. V was trimmed by 5 bases and J by 4 bases, leaving 11 bases between them. CDR3 length equals 13 residues. The germline gives CDR1 LGHNA, CDR2 YSLEER. CDR3 DNA sequence: TGCGCCAGCAGCTCCGGGTGGCTCTATGGCTACACCTTC. Translated, it gives CASSSGWLYGYTF.

This clonotype appeared a few times. The rearrangement links TRBV19 to TRBJ1-4; D gene unclear. Per the germline V gene, CDR1 is LNHDA and CDR2 is SQIVND (reference sequence). Trimming took off 6 bases at V and 6 bases at J, with 14 bases between the two ends. The CDR3 is 14 amino acids. This CDR3 reads CASSTWTADEKLFF. CDR3 nucleotides: TGTGCCAGTAGCACCTGGACTGCTGATGAAAAACTGTTTTTT.

This clonotype was observed at least ten times. The rearrangement links TRBV5-1 to TRBJ2-1, with 8 bases that match TRBD1. Trimming at V came to 1 base and at J to 5 bases, leaving 5 bases not matched to a gene. The germline gives CDR1 SGHRS, CDR2 YFSETQ. This CDR3 contains 15 residues. Written as DNA, the CDR3 is TGCGCCAGCAGCTTGAGTACAGGGGGGAACAATGAGCAGTTCTTC. Amino acids: CASSLSTGGNNEQFF.

At least ten counts were recorded for this clonotype. As DNA, the CDR3 is TGCGCCAGCAGGGGTTTTAGAGGACTCACAGATACGCAGTATTTT. Translated, it gives CASRGFRGLTDTQYF. The gene calls are TRBV5-1 and TRBJ2-3; tentatively, D is TRBD2 (5 bases). Germline loops: CDR1 SGHRS, CDR2 YFSETQ. V was cut by 5 bases and J by 2 bases, with 15 bases left in between. The CDR3 is 15 amino acids.

This clonotype was recorded at least ten times. The CDR3 nucleotides read TGTGCCAGTTCCTCCTTTGACAGGGGGAAGGGAGATACGCAGTATTTT. Translating it yields CASSSFDRGKGDTQYF. The chain is built from TRBV19 and TRBJ2-3, with 9 bases aligning to TRBD1. Trimming took 8 bases from V and 5 from J; bases not matched to a gene: 14. The CDR3 has 16 residues. The germline gives CDR1 LNHDA, CDR2 SQIVND (reference sequence).